These T cell receptor beta chains were read from a single sample in a study of immune evolution from preneoplasia to lung adenocarcinoma. The protocol was immunoSEQ multiplex PCR, while the TCRdb copy is restricted to in-frame clones and leaves out a portion. Here the sample spans around 6,000 clones, more than 80% being singletons. The sequenced sample was FFPE invasive lung adenocarcinoma tissue. The receptors come from a person between 50 and 70 years old with lung adenocarcinoma. Each CDR3 is given with its conserved first and last residue. The order of the fields is D gene, V gene, clone size, J gene, CDR3 protein, CDR3 DNA. The D gene is left open where the match is weak. Some rows have no size entry. The others give once, few or many, or a class for an expanded clone.

>.|TRBV2|.|TRBJ1-2
CASSETGRMDYGYTF
TGTGCCAGCAGTGAAACAGGTCGTATGGACTATGGCTACACCTTC
>.|TRBV4-3|.|TRBJ2-3
CASSLEGGSGIDTQYF
TGCGCCAGCAGCCTAGAGGGAGGTAGCGGCATAGATACGCAGTATTTT
>TRBD1|TRBV29-1|.|TRBJ1-2
CSVQTGGLVYTF
TGCAGCGTCCAGACAGGGGGCCTTGTCTACACCTTC
>.|TRBV29-1|.|TRBJ2-1
CSGLQGYNEQFF
TGCAGCGGACTACAGGGATACAATGAGCAGTTCTTC
>TRBD2|TRBV5-6|.|TRBJ2-7
CASSGAGTSHTYEQYF
TGTGCCAGCAGCGGGGCCGGGACTAGTCATACTTACGAGCAGTACTTC
>.|TRBV6-6|.|TRBJ1-1
CASSYGGEGGTEAFF
TGTGCCAGCAGTTACGGGGGGGAGGGGGGAACTGAAGCTTTCTTT
>.|TRBV20-1|.|TRBJ2-3
CSVYRDTQYF
TGCAGTGTGTACCGAGATACGCAGTATTTT
>.|TRBV11-3|.|TRBJ2-5
CASSFGGQETQYF
TGTGCCAGCAGCTTTGGGGGGCAGGAGACCCAGTACTTC
>.|TRBV2|.|TRBJ1-2
CASKVGTGYTF
TGTGCCAGCAAAGTCGGGACTGGCTACACCTTC
>.|TRBV7-9|.|TRBJ1-4
CASSPRQETNEKLFF
TGTGCCAGCAGCCCCAGACAGGAAACTAATGAAAAACTGTTTTTT
>.|TRBV28|.|TRBJ2-7
CASTPRQRSYEQYF
TGTGCCAGCACCCCGAGACAGAGATCCTACGAGCAGTACTTC
>TRBD1|TRBV19|.|TRBJ2-7
CASAKQGAGAEQYF
TGTGCCAGTGCGAAACAGGGGGCGGGGGCCGAGCAGTACTTC
>TRBD2|TRBV4-2|.|TRBJ2-1
CASSQVLAGSVVYEQFF
TGTGCCAGCAGCCAAGTCCTAGCGGGTAGCGTCGTGTATGAGCAGTTCTTC
>.|TRBV9|.|TRBJ1-2
CASSGPGGYTF
TGTGCCAGCAGCGGTCCCGGTGGCTACACCTTC
>.|TRBV6-5|.|TRBJ2-7
CASSYLGGGEQYF
TGTGCCAGCAGTTACTTGGGTGGGGGCGAGCAGTACTTC
>.|TRBV2|.|TRBJ1-4
CASSNRTPNEKLFF
TGTGCCAGCAGTAACAGGACCCCTAATGAAAAACTGTTTTTT
>TRBD1|TRBV4-1|.|TRBJ1-2
CASSQGGTEKLGYTF
TGCGCCAGCAGCCAAGGAGGGACAGAAAAGCTTGGCTACACCTTC
>.|TRBV6-6|.|TRBJ2-4
CASSSLAKNIQYF
TGTGCCAGCAGCAGTCTAGCCAAAAACATTCAGTACTTC
>.|TRBV5-4|.|TRBJ1-2
CASSLALSSYGYTF
TGTGCCAGCAGCTTGGCATTATCCAGCTATGGCTACACCTTC
>TRBD1|TRBV11-2|.|TRBJ2-7
CASSSRLRGQGEQYF
TGTGCCAGCAGCTCCCGTCTGAGGGGGCAAGGCGAGCAGTACTTC
>.|TRBV6-4|.|TRBJ2-3
CASSDGGGTDTQYF
TGTGCCAGCAGTGACGGTGGCGGCACAGATACGCAGTATTTT
>.|TRBV7-2|.|TRBJ2-1
CASSLGTSRYNEQFF
TGTGCCAGCAGCTTAGGAACAAGTCGGTACAATGAGCAGTTCTTC
>.|TRBV30|.|TRBJ1-3
CAWSVQTGGNTIYF
TGTGCCTGGAGTGTACAAACAGGTGGAAACACCATATATTTT
>.|TRBV11-3|.|TRBJ2-1
CASSARTANPAYNEQFF
TGTGCCAGCAGCGCCCGGACTGCCAACCCCGCCTACAATGAGCAGTTCTTC
>.|TRBV7-8|.|TRBJ2-2
CASSLIGGGTGELFF
TGTGCCAGCAGCTTAATCGGGGGAGGCACCGGGGAGCTGTTTTTT
>TRBD1|TRBV5-1|.|TRBJ2-5
CASSLGGGEEETQYF
TGCGCCAGCAGCTTGGGAGGGGGCGAGGAGGAGACCCAGTACTTC
>TRBD2|TRBV5-1|.|TRBJ2-5
CASSRGLAEETQYF
TGCGCCAGCAGCAGAGGACTAGCCGAAGAGACCCAGTACTTC
>.|TRBV19|.|TRBJ1-5
CASSAQGPQPQHF
TGTGCCAGTAGTGCCCAGGGGCCCCAGCCCCAGCATTTT
>.|TRBV29-1|.|TRBJ2-1
CSVRGAGLNEQFF
TGCAGCGTTAGGGGAGCAGGGTTAAATGAGCAGTTCTTC
>.|TRBV12-1|.|TRBJ1-5
CASSSKTPSNQPQHF
TGTGCCAGCAGTTCTAAGACCCCTAGTAATCAGCCCCAGCATTTT
>TRBD2|TRBV7-9|.|TRBJ2-7
CASSPSGGGASGNYEQYF
TGTGCCAGCAGCCCATCGGGGGGGGGTGCTAGCGGGAACTACGAGCAGTACTTC
>.|TRBV5-1|once|TRBJ1-5
CASSRWYGNQPQHF
TGCGCCAGCAGCCGGTGGTATGGCAATCAGCCCCAGCATTTT
>.|TRBV28|.|TRBJ2-2
CASSLQNTGELFF
TGTGCCAGCAGTTTACAGAACACCGGGGAGCTGTTTTTT
>.|TRBV4-1|.|TRBJ2-3
CASSQVDPLGGTDTQYF
TGCGCCAGCAGCCAAGTCGATCCTCTGGGGGGCACAGATACGCAGTATTTT
>.|TRBV5-1|.|TRBJ2-6
CASSFGTPGANVLTF
TGCGCCAGCAGCTTCGGGACACCTGGGGCCAACGTCCTGACTTTC
>TRBD2|TRBV7-9|once|TRBJ2-1
CASSPGTIAGHEQFF
TGTGCCAGCAGCCCCGGGACTATCGCTGGGCATGAGCAGTTCTTC
>.|TRBV2|.|TRBJ2-5
CASTPFGPGLSQETQYF
TGTGCCAGCACCCCGTTTGGGCCGGGACTGAGCCAAGAGACCCAGTACTTC
>TRBD2|TRBV29-1|.|TRBJ2-5
CSSLAGEETQYF
TGCAGCTCGCTAGCGGGAGAAGAGACCCAGTACTTC
>.|TRBV7-9|.|TRBJ2-2
CASSSRRNTGELFF
TGTGCCAGCAGCTCTCGACGGAACACCGGGGAGCTGTTTTTT
>.|TRBV9|.|TRBJ2-7
CASSPNGNTNYEQYF
TGTGCCAGCAGCCCGAACGGGAACACAAACTACGAGCAGTACTTC
>TRBD2|TRBV14|.|TRBJ2-3
CASSQDRLAGVLDTQYF
TGTGCCAGCAGCCAAGATCGACTAGCGGGAGTGCTAGATACGCAGTATTTT
>.|TRBV10-2|.|TRBJ2-7
CASSEITGYEQYF
TGCGCCAGCAGTGAAATAACGGGCTACGAGCAGTACTTC
>.|TRBV5-6|.|TRBJ2-7
CASEQQGSNLGGQYF
TGTGCCAGCGAACAACAGGGTTCGAATTTGGGAGGGCAGTACTTC
>TRBD1|TRBV6-1|.|TRBJ2-7
CASSEDRVGSYEQYF
TGTGCCAGCAGTGAGGACAGGGTCGGGTCCTACGAGCAGTACTTC